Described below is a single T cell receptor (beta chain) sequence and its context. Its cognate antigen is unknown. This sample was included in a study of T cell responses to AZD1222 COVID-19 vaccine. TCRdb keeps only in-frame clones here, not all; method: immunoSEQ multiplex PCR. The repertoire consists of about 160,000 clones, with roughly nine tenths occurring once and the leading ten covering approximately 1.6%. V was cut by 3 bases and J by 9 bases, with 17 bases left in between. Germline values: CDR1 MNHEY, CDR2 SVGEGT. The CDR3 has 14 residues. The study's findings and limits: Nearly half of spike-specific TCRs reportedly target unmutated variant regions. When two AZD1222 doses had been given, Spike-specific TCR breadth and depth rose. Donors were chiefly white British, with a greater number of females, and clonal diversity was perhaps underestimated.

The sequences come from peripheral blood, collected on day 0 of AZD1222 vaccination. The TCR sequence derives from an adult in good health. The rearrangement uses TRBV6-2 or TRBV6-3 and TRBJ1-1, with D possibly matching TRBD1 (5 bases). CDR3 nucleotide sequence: TGTGCCAGCAGTTATCGGGATTGGGGACCTCAAGCTTTCTTT. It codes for CASSYRDWGPQAFF.